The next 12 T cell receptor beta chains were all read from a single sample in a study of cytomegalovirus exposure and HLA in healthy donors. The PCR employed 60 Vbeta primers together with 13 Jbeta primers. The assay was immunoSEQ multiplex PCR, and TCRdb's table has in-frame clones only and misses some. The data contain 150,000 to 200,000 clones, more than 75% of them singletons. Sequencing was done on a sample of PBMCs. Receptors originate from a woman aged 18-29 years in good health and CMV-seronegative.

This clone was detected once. The CDR3 here is CASNHQRQPQHF. The CDR3 coding sequence is TGTGCCAGCAATCACCAGCGTCAGCCCCAGCATTTT. The chain recombines TRBV6-1 with TRBJ1-5; D uncertain. The germline V gene has CDR1 MNHNS and CDR2 SASEGT. V was trimmed by 7 bases and J by 6 bases, leaving 10 bases between them. The CDR3 length is 12 residues.

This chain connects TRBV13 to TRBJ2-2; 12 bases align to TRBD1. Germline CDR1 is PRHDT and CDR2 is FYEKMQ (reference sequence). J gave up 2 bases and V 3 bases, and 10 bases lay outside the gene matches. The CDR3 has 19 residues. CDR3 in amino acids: CASSFPSSGTGGNTGELFF. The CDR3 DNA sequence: TGTGCCAGCAGCTTCCCCTCTTCTGGGACAGGGGGCAACACCGGGGAGCTGTTTTTT. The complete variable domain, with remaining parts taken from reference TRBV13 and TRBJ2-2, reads AAGVIQSPRHLIKEKRETATLKCYPIPRHDTVYWYQQGPGQDPQFLISFYEKMQSDKGSIPDRFSAQQFSDYHSELNMSSLELGDSALYFCASSFPSSGTGGNTGELFFGEGSRLTVL.

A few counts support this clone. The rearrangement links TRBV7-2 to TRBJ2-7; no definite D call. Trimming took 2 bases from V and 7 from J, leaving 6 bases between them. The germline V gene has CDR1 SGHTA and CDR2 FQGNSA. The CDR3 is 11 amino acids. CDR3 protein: CASSLTVEQYF. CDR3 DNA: TGTGCCAGCAGCTTAACGGTGGAGCAGTACTTC.

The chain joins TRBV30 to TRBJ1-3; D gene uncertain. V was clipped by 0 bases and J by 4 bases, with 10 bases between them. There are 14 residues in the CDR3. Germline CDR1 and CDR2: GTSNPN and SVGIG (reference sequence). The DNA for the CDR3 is TGTGCCTGGAGTGTAACGGGGAGGGGAAACACCATATATTTT. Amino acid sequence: CAWSVTGRGNTIYF.

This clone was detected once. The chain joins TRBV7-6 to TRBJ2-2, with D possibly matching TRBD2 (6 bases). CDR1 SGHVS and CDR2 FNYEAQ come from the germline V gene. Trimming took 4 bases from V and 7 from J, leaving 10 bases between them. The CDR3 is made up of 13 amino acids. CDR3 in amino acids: CASSSGLNGELFF. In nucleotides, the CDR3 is TGTGCCAGCAGCTCTGGACTAAACGGGGAGCTGTTTTTT. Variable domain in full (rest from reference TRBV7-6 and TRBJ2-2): GAGVSQSPRYKVTKRGQDVALRCDPISGHVSLYWYRQALGQGPEFLTYFNYEAQQDKSGLPNDRFSAERPEGSISTLTIQRTEQRDSAMYRCASSSGLNGELFFGEGSRLTVL.

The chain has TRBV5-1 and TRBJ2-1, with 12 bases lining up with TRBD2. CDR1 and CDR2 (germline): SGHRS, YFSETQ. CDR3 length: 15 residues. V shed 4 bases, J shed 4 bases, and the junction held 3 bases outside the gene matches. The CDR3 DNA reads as TGCGCCAGCAGCACCGGACTAGCGGGGTACAATGAGCAGTTCTTC. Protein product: CASSTGLAGYNEQFF.

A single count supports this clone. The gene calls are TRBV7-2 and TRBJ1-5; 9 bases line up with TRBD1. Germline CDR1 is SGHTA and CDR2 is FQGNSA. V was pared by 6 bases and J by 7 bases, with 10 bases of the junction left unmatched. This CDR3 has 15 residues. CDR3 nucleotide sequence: TGTGCCAGCAGACCAACAGGGGGCGAAGGGCAGCCCCAGCATTTT. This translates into CASRPTGGEGQPQHF.

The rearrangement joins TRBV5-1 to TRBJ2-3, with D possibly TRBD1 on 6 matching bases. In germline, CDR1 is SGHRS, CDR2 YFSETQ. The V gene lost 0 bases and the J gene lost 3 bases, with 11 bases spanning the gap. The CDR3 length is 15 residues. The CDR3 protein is CASSLEGVLTDTQYF. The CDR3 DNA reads TGCGCCAGCAGCTTGGAGGGGGTGCTGACAGATACGCAGTATTTT. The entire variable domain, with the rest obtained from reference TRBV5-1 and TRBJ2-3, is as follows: KAGVTQTPRYLIKTRGQQVTLSCSPISGHRSVSWYQQTPGQGLQFLFEYFSETQRNKGNFPGRFSGRQFSNSRSEMNVSTLELGDSALYLCASSLEGVLTDTQYFGPGTRLTVL.

This CDR3 is CASSLDGAGNTIYF. CDR3 DNA sequence: TGTGCCAGCAGCCTTGACGGAGCTGGAAACACCATATATTTT. This chain connects TRBV7-9 to TRBJ1-3; D call uncertain. The CDR3 loop spans 14 amino acids. CDR1 is SEHNR and CDR2 is FQNEAQ in the germline V gene (reference sequence). V lost 5 bases and J 2 bases, leaving 10 bases between the germline ends. Together with reference TRBV7-9 and TRBJ1-3, the CDR3 gives the full variable domain: DTGVSQNPRHKITKRGQNVTFRCDPISEHNRLYWYRQTLGQGPEFLTYFQNEAQLEKSRLLSDRFSAERPKGSFSTLEIQRTEQGDSAMYLCASSLDGAGNTIYFGEGSWLTVV.

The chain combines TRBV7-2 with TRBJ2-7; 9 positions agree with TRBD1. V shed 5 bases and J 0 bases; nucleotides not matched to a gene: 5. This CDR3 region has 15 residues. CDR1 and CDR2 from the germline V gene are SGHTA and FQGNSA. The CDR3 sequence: CASSGGTGPSYEQYF. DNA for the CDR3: TGTGCCAGCAGCGGCGGGACAGGGCCCTCCTACGAGCAGTACTTC.

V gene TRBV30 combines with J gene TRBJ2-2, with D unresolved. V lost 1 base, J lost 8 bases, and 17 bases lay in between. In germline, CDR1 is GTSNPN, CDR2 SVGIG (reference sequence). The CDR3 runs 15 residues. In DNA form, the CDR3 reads TGTGCCTGGAGTGCTGGTCTGGAGTTCAGAGGGGAGCTGTTTTTT. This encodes CAWSAGLEFRGELFF.

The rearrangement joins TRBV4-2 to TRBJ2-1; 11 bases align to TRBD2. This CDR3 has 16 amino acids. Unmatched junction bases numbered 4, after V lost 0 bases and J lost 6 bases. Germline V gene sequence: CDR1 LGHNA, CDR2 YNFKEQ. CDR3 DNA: TGTGCCAGCAGCCAAGAAGTAGCGGGAGGGTTCAATGAGCAGTTCTTC. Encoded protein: CASSQEVAGGFNEQFF.